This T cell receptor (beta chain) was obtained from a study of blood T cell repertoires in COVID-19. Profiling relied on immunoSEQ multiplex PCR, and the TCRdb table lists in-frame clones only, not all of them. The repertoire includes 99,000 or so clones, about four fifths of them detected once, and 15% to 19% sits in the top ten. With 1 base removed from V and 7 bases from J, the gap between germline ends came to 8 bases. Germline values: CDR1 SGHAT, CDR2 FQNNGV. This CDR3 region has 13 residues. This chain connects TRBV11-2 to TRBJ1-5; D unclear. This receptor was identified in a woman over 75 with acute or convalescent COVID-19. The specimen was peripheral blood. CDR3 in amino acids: CASSLGWEQPQHF. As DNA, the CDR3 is TGTGCCAGCAGCTTAGGATGGGAGCAGCCCCAGCATTTT. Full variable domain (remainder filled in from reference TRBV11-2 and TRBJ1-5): EAGVAQSPRYKIIEKRQSVAFWCNPISGHATLYWYQQILGQGPKLLIQFQNNGVVDDSQLPKDRFSAERLKGVDSTLKIQPAKLEDSAVYLCASSLGWEQPQHFGDGTRLSIL.